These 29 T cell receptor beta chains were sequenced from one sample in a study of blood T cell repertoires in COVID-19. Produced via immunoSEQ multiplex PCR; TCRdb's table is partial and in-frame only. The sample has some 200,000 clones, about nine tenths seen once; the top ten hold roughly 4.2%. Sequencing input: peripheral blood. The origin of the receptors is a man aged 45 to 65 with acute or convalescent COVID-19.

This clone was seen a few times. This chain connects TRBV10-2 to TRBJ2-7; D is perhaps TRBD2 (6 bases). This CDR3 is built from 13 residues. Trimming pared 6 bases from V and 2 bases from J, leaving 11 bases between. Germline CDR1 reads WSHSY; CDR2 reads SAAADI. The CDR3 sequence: CASRRGRTYEQYF. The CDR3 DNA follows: TGCGCCAGCAGGCGGGGCCGGACCTACGAGCAGTACTTC.

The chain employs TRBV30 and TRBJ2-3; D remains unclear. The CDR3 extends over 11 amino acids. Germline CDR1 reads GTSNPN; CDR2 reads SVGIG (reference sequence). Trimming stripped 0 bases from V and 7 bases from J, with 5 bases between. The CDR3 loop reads CAWSVRYTQYF. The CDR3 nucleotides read TGTGCCTGGAGTGTTCGGTATACGCAGTATTTT. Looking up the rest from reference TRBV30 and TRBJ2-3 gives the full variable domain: SQTIHQWPATLVQPVGSPLSLECTVEGTSNPNLYWYRQAAGRGLQLLFYSVGIGQISSEVPQNLSASRPQDRQFILSSKKLLLSDSGFYLCAWSVRYTQYFGPGTRLTVL.

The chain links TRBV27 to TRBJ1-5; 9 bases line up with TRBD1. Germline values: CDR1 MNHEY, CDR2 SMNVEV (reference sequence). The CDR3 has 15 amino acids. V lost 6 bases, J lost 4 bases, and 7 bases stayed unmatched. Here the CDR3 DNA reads TGTGCCAGCAGCCGGGACAGGGCCTCGAATCAGCCCCAGCATTTT. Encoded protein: CASSRDRASNQPQHF.

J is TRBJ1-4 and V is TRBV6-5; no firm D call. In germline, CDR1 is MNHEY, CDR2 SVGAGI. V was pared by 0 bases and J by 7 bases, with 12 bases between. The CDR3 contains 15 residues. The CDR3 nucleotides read TGTGCCAGCAGTTACTCGGTAGGGAGGGTTGAAAAACTGTTTTTT. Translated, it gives CASSYSVGRVEKLFF.

Here the CDR3 reads CASSWSGTMNTEAFF. The DNA of the CDR3 is TGCGCCAGCAGCTGGAGTGGGACAATGAACACTGAAGCTTTCTTT. The chain is built from TRBV5-1 and TRBJ1-1; tentatively, D is TRBD1 (6 bases). CDR3 length equals 15 residues. Per germline, CDR1 SGHRS and CDR2 YFSETQ. Trimming took 3 bases from V and 0 from J, leaving 12 bases between them. Together with reference TRBV5-1 and TRBJ1-1, the CDR3 gives the full variable domain: KAGVTQTPRYLIKTRGQQVTLSCSPISGHRSVSWYQQTPGQGLQFLFEYFSETQRNKGNFPGRFSGRQFSNSRSEMNVSTLELGDSALYLCASSWSGTMNTEAFFGQGTRLTVV.

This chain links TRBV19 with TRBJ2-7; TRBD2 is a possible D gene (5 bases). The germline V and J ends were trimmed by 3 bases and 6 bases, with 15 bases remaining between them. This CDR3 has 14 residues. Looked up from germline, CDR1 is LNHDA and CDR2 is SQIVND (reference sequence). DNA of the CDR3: TGTGCCAGTAGTATCTCCGGGGTTTTGGGCGAGCAGTACTTC. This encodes CASSISGVLGEQYF.

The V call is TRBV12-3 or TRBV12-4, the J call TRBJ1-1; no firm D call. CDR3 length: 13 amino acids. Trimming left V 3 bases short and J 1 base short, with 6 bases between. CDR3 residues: CASSLAENTEAFF. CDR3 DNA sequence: TGTGCCAGCAGTTTGGCAGAGAACACTGAAGCTTTCTTT.

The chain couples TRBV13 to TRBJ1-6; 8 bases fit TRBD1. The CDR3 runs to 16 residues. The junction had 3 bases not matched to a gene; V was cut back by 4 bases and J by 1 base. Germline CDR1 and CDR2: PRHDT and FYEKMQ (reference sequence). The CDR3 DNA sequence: TGTGCCAGCAGCTCTCGACAGGGGTCCTATAATTCACCCCTCCACTTT. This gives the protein CASSSRQGSYNSPLHF.

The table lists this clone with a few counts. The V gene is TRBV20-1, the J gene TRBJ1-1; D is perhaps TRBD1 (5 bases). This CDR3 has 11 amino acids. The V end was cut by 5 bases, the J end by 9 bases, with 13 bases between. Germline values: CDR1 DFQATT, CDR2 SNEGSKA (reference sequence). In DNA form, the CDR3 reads TGCAGTGCTGAGACAGCCTGGAAAGCTTTCTTT. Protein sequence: CSAETAWKAFF.

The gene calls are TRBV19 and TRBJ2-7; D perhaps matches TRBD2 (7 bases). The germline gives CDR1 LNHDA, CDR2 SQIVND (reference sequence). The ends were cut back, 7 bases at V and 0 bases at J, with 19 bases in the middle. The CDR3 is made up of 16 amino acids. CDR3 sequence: CASKNKKGGDSYEQYF. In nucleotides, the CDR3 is TGTGCCAGTAAGAACAAAAAGGGGGGGGACTCCTACGAGCAGTACTTC.

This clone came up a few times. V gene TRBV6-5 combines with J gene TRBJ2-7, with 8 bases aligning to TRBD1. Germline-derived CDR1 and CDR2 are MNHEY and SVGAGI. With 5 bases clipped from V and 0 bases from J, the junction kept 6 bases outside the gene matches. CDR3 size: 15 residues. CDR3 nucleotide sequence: TGTGCCAGCAGTCACCAGGACAGGGACTCCTACGAGCAGTACTTC. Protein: CASSHQDRDSYEQYF.

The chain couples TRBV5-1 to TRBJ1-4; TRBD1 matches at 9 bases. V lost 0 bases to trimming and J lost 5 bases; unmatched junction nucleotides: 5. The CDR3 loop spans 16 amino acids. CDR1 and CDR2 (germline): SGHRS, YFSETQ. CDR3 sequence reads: CASSLGQGVPNEKLFF. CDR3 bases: TGCGCCAGCAGCTTGGGACAGGGGGTGCCCAATGAAAAACTGTTTTTT.

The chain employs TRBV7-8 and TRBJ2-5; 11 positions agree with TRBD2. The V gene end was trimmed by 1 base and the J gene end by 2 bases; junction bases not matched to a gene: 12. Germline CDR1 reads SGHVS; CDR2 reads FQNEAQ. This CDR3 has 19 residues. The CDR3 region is CASSLGRLSGGGEQETQYF. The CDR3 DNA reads TGTGCCAGCAGCTTAGGCCGCCTTAGCGGGGGGGGTGAACAAGAGACCCAGTACTTC.

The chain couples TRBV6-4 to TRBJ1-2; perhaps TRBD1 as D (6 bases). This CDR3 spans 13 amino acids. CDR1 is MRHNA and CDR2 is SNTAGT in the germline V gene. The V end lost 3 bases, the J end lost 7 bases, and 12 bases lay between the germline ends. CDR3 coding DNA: TGTGCCAGCAGTGATACAGGGAGTGGTGGCTACACCTTC. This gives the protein CASSDTGSGGYTF.

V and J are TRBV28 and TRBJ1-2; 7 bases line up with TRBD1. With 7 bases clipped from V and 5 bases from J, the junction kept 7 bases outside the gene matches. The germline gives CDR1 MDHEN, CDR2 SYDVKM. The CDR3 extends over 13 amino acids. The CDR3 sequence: CASTVGTDYGYTF. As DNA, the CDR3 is TGTGCCAGCACCGTGGGGACAGATTATGGCTACACCTTC.

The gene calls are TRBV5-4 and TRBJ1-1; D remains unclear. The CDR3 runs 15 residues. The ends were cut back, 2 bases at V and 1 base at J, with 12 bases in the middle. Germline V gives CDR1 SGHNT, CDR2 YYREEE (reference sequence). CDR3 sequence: CASSLVQVPNTEAFF. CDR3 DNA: TGTGCCAGCAGCTTAGTTCAGGTTCCGAACACTGAAGCTTTCTTT.

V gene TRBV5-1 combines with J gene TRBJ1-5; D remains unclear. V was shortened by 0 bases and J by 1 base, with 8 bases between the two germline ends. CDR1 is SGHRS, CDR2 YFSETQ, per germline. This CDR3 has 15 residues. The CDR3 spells CASSLAGKSNQPQHF. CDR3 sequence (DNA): TGCGCCAGCAGCTTGGCGGGGAAAAGCAATCAGCCCCAGCATTTT.

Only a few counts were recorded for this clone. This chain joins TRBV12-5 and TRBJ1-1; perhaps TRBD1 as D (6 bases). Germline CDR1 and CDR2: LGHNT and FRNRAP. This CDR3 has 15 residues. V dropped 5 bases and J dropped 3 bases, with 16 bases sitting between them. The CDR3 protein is CASGPSRGGHTEAFF. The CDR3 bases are TGTGCTAGTGGTCCTTCTAGGGGGGGCCACACTGAAGCTTTCTTT.

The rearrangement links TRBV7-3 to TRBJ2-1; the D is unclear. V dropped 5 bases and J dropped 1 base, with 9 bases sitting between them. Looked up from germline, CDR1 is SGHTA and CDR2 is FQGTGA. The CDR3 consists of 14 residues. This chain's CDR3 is CASSTPGSYNEQFF. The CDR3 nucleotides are TGTGCCAGCAGCACCCCAGGATCCTACAATGAGCAGTTCTTC.

CDR3 amino acids: CASSFGLAGAPRGDTQYF. CDR3 nucleotides: TGCGCCAGCAGCTTCGGACTAGCGGGGGCCCCTAGGGGAGATACGCAGTATTTT. V gene TRBV5-1 combines with J gene TRBJ2-3; 13 positions match TRBD2. CDR3 size: 18 residues. Trimming removed 2 bases from V and 5 bases from J; junction bases left unmatched: 11. Germline V gene data show CDR1 as SGHRS and CDR2 as YFSETQ. The variable domain in full, completed from reference TRBV5-1 and TRBJ2-3, reads KAGVTQTPRYLIKTRGQQVTLSCSPISGHRSVSWYQQTPGQGLQFLFEYFSETQRNKGNFPGRFSGRQFSNSRSEMNVSTLELGDSALYLCASSFGLAGAPRGDTQYFGPGTRLTVL.

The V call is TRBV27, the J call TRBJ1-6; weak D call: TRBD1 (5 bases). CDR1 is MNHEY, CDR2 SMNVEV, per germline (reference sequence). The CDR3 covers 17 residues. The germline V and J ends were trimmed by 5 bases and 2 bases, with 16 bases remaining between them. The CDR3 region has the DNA TGTGCCAGCAGTACCAAGGAAGGGGCAACCTATAATTCACCCCTCCACTTT. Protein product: CASSTKEGATYNSPLHF.

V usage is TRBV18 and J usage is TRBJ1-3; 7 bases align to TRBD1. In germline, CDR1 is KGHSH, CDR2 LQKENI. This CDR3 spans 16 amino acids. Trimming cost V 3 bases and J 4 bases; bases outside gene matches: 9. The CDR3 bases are TGTGCCAGCTCACCTTCGCCGGGACAGACAGGAAACACCATATATTTT. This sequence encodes CASSPSPGQTGNTIYF.

Here the CDR3 DNA reads TGTGCCAGCAGCCCGGGACGGAGGGGATCCAATAACTATGGCTACACCTTC. Translating gives CASSPGRRGSNNYGYTF. This rearrangement joins TRBV11-2 to TRBJ1-2, with D possibly being TRBD1 (5 bases). This CDR3 spans 17 amino acids. Trimming shortened V by 5 bases and J by 1 base, and 20 bases separated the two germline ends. CDR1 and CDR2 from the germline V gene are SGHAT and FQNNGV.

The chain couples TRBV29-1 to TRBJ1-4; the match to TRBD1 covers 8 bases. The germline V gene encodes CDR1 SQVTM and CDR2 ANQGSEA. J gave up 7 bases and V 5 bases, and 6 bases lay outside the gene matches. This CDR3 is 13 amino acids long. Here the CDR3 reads CSVHKTGAEKLFF. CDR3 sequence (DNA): TGCAGCGTTCATAAGACAGGGGCTGAAAAACTGTTTTTT.

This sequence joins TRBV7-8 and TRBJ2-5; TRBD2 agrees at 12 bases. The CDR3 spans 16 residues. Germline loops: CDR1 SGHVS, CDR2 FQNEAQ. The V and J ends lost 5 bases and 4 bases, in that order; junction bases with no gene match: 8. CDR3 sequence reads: CASSARLAGAGETQYF. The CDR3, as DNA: TGTGCCAGCAGCGCCCGACTAGCGGGGGCGGGAGAGACCCAGTACTTC.

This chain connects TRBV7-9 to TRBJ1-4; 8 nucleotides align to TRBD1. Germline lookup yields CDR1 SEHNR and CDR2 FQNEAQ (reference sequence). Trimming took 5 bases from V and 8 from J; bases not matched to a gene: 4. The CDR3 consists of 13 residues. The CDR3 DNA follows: TGTGCCAGCAGCCCGGACAGGGTGGAAAAACTGTTTTTT. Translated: CASSPDRVEKLFF.

The CDR3 DNA is TGCGCCAGCAGCCGGGCGGGAGCTCAAGAGACCCAGTACTTC. It encodes CASSRAGAQETQYF. The rearrangement uses TRBV4-1 and TRBJ2-5; 7 bases are a match to TRBD2. With V trimmed by 4 bases and J by 2 bases, 4 bases remained unmatched. The V gene's germline CDR1 is MGHRA and CDR2 YSYEKL. CDR3 length equals 14 residues.

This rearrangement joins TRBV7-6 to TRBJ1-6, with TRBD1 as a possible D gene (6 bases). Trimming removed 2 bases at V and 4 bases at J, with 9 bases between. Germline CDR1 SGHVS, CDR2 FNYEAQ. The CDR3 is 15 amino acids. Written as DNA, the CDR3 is TGTGCCAGCAGCTTACAACAGGGATATAATTCACCCCTCCACTTT. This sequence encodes CASSLQQGYNSPLHF.

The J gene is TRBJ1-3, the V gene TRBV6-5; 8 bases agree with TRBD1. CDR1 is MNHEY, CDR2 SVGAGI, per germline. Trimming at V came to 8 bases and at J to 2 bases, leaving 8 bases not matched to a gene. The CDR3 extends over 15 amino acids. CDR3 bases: TGTGCCAGCGAGGCCGGACAGGGACCTGGAAACACCATATATTTT. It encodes CASEAGQGPGNTIYF.